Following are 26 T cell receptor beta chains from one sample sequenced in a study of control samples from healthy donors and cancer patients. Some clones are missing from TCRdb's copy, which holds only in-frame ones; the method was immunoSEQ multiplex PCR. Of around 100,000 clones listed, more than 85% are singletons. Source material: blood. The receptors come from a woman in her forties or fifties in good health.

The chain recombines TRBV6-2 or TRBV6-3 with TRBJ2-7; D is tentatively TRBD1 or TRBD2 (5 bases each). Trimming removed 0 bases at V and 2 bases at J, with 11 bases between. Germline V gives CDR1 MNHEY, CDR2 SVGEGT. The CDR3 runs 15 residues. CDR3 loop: CASSYSLGVTYEQYF. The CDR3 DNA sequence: TGTGCCAGCAGTTACTCTTTGGGGGTCACCTACGAGCAGTACTTC.

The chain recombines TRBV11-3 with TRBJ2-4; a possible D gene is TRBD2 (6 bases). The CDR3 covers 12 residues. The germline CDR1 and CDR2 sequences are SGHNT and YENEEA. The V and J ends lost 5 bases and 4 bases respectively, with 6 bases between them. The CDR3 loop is CASSAGKNIQYF. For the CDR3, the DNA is TGTGCCAGCAGCGCGGGAAAAAACATTCAGTACTTC.

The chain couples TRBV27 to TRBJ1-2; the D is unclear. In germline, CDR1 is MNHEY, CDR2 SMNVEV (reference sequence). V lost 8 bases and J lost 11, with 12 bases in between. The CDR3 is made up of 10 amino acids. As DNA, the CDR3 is TGTGCCAGCGCGGTGGGTAGGTACACCTTC. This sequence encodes CASAVGRYTF.

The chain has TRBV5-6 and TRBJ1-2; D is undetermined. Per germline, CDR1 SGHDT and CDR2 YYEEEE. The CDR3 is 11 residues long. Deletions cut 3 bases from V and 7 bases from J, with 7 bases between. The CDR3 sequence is CASSYLCGYTF. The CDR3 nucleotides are TGTGCCAGCAGCTATCTTTGTGGCTACACCTTC.

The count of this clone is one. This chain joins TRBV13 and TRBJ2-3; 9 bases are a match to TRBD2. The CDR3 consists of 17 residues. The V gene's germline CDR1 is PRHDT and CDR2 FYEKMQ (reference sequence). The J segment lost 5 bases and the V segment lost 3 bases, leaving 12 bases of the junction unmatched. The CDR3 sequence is CASSFSGLAPAGDTQYF. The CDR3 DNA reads TGTGCCAGCAGCTTTAGCGGACTAGCGCCCGCCGGAGATACGCAGTATTTT.

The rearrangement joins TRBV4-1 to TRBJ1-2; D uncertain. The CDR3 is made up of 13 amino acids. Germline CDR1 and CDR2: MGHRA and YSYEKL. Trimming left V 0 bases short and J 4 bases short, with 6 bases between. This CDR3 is CASSQDGPYGYTF. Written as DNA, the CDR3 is TGCGCCAGCAGCCAAGACGGCCCCTATGGCTACACCTTC.

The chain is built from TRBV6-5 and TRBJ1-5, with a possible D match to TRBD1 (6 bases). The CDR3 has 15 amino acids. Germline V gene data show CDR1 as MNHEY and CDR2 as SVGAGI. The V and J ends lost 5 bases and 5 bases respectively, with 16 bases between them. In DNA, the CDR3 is TGTGCCAGCAGTCGCACAGGGAGCGCGTATCAGCCCCAGCATTTT. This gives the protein CASSRTGSAYQPQHF.

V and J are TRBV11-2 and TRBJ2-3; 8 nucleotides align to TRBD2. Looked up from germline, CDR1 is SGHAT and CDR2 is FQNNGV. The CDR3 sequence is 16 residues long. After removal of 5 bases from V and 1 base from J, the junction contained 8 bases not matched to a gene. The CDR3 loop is CASSQGLAKGTDTQYF. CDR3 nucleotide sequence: TGTGCCAGCAGCCAAGGACTAGCCAAAGGCACAGATACGCAGTATTTT.

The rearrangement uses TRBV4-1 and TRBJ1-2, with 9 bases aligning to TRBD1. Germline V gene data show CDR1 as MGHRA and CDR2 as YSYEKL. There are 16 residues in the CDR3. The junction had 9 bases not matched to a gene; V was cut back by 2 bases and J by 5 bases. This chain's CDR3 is CASSQIGQGNYYGYTF. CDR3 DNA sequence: TGCGCCAGCAGCCAAATAGGACAGGGGAATTATTATGGCTACACCTTC.

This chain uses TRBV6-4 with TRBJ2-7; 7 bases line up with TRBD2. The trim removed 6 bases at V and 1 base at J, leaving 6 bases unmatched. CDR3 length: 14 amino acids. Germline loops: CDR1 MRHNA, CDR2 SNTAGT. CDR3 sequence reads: CASSSREDSYEQYV. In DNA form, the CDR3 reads TGTGCCAGCAGCTCCCGGGAGGATTCCTACGAGCAGTACGTC.

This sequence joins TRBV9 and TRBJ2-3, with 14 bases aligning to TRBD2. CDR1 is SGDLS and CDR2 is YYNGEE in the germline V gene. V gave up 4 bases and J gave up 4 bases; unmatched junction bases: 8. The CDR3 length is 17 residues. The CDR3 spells CASSLRGGLAGADTQYF. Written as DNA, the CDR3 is TGTGCCAGCAGCCTCCGAGGGGGACTAGCGGGAGCAGATACGCAGTATTTT.

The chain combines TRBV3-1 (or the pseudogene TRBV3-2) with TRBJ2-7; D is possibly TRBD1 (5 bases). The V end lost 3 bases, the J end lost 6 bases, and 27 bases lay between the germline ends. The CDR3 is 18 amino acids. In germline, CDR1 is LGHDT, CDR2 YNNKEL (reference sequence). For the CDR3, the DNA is TGTGCCAGCAGCCATACCAAAGGAACAACAGGCTATATGTGCGAGCAGTACGTC. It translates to CASSHTKGTTGYMCEQYV.

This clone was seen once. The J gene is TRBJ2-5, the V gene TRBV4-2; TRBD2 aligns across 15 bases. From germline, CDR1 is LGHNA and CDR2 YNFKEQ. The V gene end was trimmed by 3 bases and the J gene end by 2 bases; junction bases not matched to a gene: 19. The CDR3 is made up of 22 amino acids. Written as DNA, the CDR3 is TGTGCCAGCAGCCACCCAAACGAGGGGAAACCGGGACTAGCGGGGGGACAAGAGACCCAGTACTTC. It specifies CASSHPNEGKPGLAGGQETQYF.

The CDR3: CAVRGSSSYNEQFF. As DNA, the CDR3 is TGTGCCGTGAGGGGGTCAAGCTCCTACAATGAGCAGTTCTTC. V and J are TRBV19 and TRBJ2-1; D might be TRBD1 (6 bases). V was pared by 11 bases and J by 0 bases, with 14 bases between. The CDR3 extends over 14 amino acids. Germline V gene data show CDR1 as LNHDA and CDR2 as SQIVND (reference sequence).

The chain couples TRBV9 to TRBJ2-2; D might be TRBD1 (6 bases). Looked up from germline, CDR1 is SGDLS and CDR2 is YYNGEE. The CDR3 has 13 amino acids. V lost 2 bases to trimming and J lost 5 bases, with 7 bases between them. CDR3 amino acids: CASSVGQTGELFF. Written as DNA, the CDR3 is TGTGCCAGCAGCGTCGGACAGACCGGGGAGCTGTTTTTT.

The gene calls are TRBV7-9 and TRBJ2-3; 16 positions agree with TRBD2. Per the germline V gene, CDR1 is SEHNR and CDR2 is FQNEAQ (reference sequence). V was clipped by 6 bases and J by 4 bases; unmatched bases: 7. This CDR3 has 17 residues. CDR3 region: CASRPGLAGGSADTQYF. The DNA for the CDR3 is TGTGCCAGCAGGCCGGGACTAGCGGGAGGGAGCGCAGATACGCAGTATTTT.

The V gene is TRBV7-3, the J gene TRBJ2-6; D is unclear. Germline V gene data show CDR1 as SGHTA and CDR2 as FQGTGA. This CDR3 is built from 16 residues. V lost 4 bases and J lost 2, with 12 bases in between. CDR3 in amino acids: CASSYTWLAGANVLTF. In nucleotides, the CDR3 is TGTGCCAGCAGCTATACTTGGCTCGCTGGGGCCAACGTCCTGACTTTC.

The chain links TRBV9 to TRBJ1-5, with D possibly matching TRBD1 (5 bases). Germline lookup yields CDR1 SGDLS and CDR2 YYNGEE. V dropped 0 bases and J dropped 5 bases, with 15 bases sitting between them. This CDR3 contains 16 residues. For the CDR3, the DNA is TGTGCCAGCAGCGTAGGTGGGCAGGGAGGGGATCAGCCCCAGCATTTT. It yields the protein CASSVGGQGGDQPQHF. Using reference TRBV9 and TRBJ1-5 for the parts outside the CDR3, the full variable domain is DSGVTQTPKHLITATGQRVTLRCSPRSGDLSVYWYQQSLDQGLQFLIQYYNGEERAKGNILERFSAQQFPDLHSELNLSSLELGDSALYFCASSVGGQGGDQPQHFGDGTRLSIL.

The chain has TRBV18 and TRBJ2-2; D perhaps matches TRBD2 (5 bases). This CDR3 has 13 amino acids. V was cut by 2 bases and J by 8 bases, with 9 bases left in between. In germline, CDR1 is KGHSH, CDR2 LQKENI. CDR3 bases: TGTGCCAGCTCACCAGGGGAGAGTGGGGAGCTGTTTTTT. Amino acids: CASSPGESGELFF. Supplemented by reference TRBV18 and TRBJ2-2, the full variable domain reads NAGVMQNPRHLVRRRGQEARLRCSPMKGHSHVYWYRQLPEEGLKFMVYLQKENIIDESGMPKERFSAEFPKEGPSILRIQQVVRGDSAAYFCASSPGESGELFFGEGSRLTVL.

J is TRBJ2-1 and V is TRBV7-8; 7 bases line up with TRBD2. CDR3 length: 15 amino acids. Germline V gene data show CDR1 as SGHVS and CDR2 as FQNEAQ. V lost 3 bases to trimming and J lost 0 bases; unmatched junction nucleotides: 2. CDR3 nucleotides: TGTGCCAGCAGCTTCCGGGACTACTCCTACAATGAGCAGTTCTTC. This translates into CASSFRDYSYNEQFF.

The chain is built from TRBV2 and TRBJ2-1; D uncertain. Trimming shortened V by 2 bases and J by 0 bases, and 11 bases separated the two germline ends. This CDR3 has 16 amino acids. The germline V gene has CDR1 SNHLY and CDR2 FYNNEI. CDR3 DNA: TGTGCCAGCAGTGAATGGTCGGCGAGCTCCTACAATGAGCAGTTCTTC. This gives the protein CASSEWSASSYNEQFF.

In DNA form, the CDR3 reads TGTGCCAGCAGCTTGGTTTTGAATCAGCCCCAGCATTTT. Translating gives CASSLVLNQPQHF. This rearrangement joins TRBV5-5 to TRBJ1-5; D not resolved. The V gene's germline CDR1 is SGHKS and CDR2 YYEKEE (reference sequence). V lost 0 bases and J 4 bases, leaving 5 bases between the germline ends. The CDR3 contains 13 residues.

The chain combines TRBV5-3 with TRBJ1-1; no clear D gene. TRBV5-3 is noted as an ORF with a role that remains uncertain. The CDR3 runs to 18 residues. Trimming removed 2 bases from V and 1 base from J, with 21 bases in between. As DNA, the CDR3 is TGTGCCAGAAGCTTCTTTAACGGGGAAACTATTAAGAACACTGAAGCTTTCTTT. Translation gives CARSFFNGETIKNTEAFF.

CDR3 amino acids: CASGSGDVTEAFF. Here the CDR3 DNA reads TGTGCCAGCGGATCAGGGGATGTCACTGAAGCTTTCTTT. V gene TRBV5-4 combines with J gene TRBJ1-1; TRBD1 might be the D (6 bases). Germline V lookup: CDR1 SGHNT, CDR2 YYREEE (reference sequence). The V gene lost 7 bases and the J gene lost 4 bases, with 14 bases spanning the gap. This CDR3 contains 13 residues.

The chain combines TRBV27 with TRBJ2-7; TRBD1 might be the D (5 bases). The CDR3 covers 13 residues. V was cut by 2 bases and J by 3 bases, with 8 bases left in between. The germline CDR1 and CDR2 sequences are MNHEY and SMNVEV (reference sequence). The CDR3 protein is CASSLGAGYEQYV. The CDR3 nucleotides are TGTGCCAGCAGTTTAGGGGCCGGCTACGAGCAGTACGTC.

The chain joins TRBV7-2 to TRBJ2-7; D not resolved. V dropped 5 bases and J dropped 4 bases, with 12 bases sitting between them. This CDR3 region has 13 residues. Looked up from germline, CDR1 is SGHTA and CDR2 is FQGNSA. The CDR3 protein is CASSPEGFYEQYV. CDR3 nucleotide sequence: TGTGCCAGCAGCCCGGAAGGGTTTTACGAGCAGTACGTC.